The 4 T cell receptor beta chains listed next were all sequenced from one sample in a study of shared clonotypes between healthy human individuals. Using immunoSEQ multiplex PCR, the repertoire was profiled, and TCRdb retains in-frame clones only, with some absent. The sample includes around 1.1 million clones, about 84% seen only once; the top ten take 0.55% to 0.7%. The sequenced material came from memory CD4+ T cells from PBMCs. Subset of the sample: CD45RA-negative fraction. Every receptor here comes from a man aged 18 to 29 in good health. Some clones in this sample may be carry-over from other donors' samples.

The chain uses TRBV6-1 and TRBJ2-5, with 12 bases that match TRBD2. The J segment lost 1 base and the V segment lost 0 bases, leaving 9 bases of the junction unmatched. CDR1 and CDR2 (germline): MNHNS, SASEGT. This CDR3 contains 19 residues. The CDR3 reads CASSEALQASGRAQETQYF. The CDR3 DNA sequence: TGTGCCAGCAGTGAAGCGCTTCAGGCTAGCGGGAGGGCCCAAGAGACCCAGTACTTC.

Comment on this clone: A much larger clone lies one base from this, so it may be a read error. The chain is built from TRBV29-1 and TRBJ1-1, with TRBD1 matching 7 bases. The CDR3 is made up of 13 amino acids. The V gene's germline CDR1 is SQVTM and CDR2 ANQGSEA. CDR3 amino acids: CGVEDLGTAEAFF. In nucleotides, the CDR3 is TGCGGCGTTGAAGATCTTGGGACAGCCGAAGCTTTCTTT. Filled out from reference TRBV29-1 and TRBJ1-1, the complete variable domain reads SAVISQKPSRDICQRGTSLTIQCQVDSQVTMMFWYRQQPGQSLTLIATANQGSEATYESGFVIDKFPISRPNLTFSTLTVSNMSPEDSSIYLCGVEDLGTAEAFFGQGTRLTVV.

In its sample, this clone was seen many times. This chain connects TRBV19 to TRBJ2-1, with 8 bases that match TRBD2. There are 14 residues in the CDR3. Germline-derived CDR1 and CDR2 are LNHDA and SQIVND (reference sequence). The V and J ends lost 3 bases and 7 bases, in that order; junction bases with no gene match: 5. CDR3 region: CASSMREAPNEQFF. Here the CDR3 DNA reads TGTGCCAGTAGTATGCGGGAGGCTCCGAATGAGCAGTTCTTC.

The rearrangement links TRBV6-5 to TRBJ2-1, with 9 positions matching TRBD2. Germline V lookup: CDR1 MNHEY, CDR2 SVGAGI. The CDR3 length is 15 residues. V trimming: 2 bases; J trimming: 10 bases; junction bases outside the gene matches: 9. CDR3 bases: TGTGCCAGCAGTTACACGGCGGGAGGGCCCGGGGAGCAGTTCTTC. As protein: CASSYTAGGPGEQFF.